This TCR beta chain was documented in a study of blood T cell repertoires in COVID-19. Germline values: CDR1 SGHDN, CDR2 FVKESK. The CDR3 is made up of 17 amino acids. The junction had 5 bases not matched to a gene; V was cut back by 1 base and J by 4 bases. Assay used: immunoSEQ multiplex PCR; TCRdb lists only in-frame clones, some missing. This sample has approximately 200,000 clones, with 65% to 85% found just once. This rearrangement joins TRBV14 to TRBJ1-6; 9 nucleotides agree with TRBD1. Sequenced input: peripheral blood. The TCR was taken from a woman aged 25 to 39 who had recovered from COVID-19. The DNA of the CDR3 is TGTGCCAGCAGCCAAGGACCGACAGGGGGTTATAATTCACCCCTCCACTTT. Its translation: CASSQGPTGGYNSPLHF.